These 13 T cell receptor beta chains originate from one sample sequenced in a study of blood T cells in healthy people across ages. Alongside a J-beta primer mix, a sample-barcoded 5' primer served in a second PCR lasting 7 to 11 cycles. TCRdb processed the 5' RACE reads anew with MiXCR; each CDR3 protein has one entry. The sample has over a million distinct CDR3 sequences, 59% seen once. Material: blood. These receptors were collected from a man aged 18 to 35 in good health.

The CDR3 coding sequence is TGTGCCAGCAGCCGCGGGACAAACAATGAGCAGTTCTTC. Translating it yields CASSRGTNNEQFF. The chain has TRBV7-9 and TRBJ2-1; D may match TRBD1 or TRBD2 (6 bases each). The CDR3 extends over 13 amino acids. V lost 5 bases and J 5 bases, leaving 10 bases between the germline ends. CDR1 and CDR2 (germline): SEHNR, FQNEAQ (reference sequence).

The rearrangement uses TRBV7-9 and TRBJ2-1; D remains unclear. V lost 6 bases and J lost 7, with 16 bases in between. The CDR3 sequence is 14 residues long. The germline gives CDR1 SEHNR, CDR2 FQNEAQ (reference sequence). The CDR3 spells CASRPYGYYNEQFF. DNA of the CDR3: TGTGCCAGCAGGCCCTACGGGTACTATAATGAGCAGTTCTTC.

This chain links TRBV6-1 with TRBJ2-3; D remains unclear. The CDR3 length is 18 residues. V was shortened by 3 bases and J by 2 bases, with 21 bases between the two germline ends. Germline V lookup: CDR1 MNHNS, CDR2 SASEGT. The DNA of the CDR3 is TGTGCCAGCAGTGAGAGTAGGGCTGGATCCCCTCTCACAGATACGCAGTATTTT. Protein product: CASSESRAGSPLTDTQYF.

CDR3: CASNLGQLADTQYF. CDR3 nucleotides: TGTGCCAGCAACCTCGGACAGCTGGCAGATACGCAGTATTTT. The rearrangement joins TRBV7-9 to TRBJ2-3; a weak D match, TRBD1 (6 bases). CDR3 length: 14 amino acids. Trimming stripped 7 bases from V and 4 bases from J, with 15 bases between. Germline V lookup: CDR1 SEHNR, CDR2 FQNEAQ (reference sequence).

In its sample, this clonotype was seen once. The rearrangement joins TRBV6-5 to TRBJ1-2; D is possibly TRBD1 (5 bases). This CDR3 spans 15 amino acids. V was cut by 0 bases and J by 5 bases, with 13 bases left in between. The germline CDR1 and CDR2 sequences are MNHEY and SVGAGI. The DNA of the CDR3 is TGTGCCAGCAGTTACTCGGTTTCCAGGGCATATGGCTACACCTTC. Its translation is CASSYSVSRAYGYTF.

The chain combines TRBV7-2 with TRBJ1-5; D is ambiguous. The germline CDR1 and CDR2 sequences are SGHTA and FQGNSA. Trimming removed 2 bases from V and 0 bases from J, with 8 bases in between. The CDR3 spans 15 residues. The CDR3: CASSLLGYSNQPQHF. CDR3 in DNA: TGTGCCAGCAGCTTACTCGGCTATAGCAATCAGCCCCAGCATTTT.

This clonotype was seen just once. J is TRBJ2-1 and V is TRBV20-1; D may be TRBD1 (6 bases). The V gene lost 3 bases and the J gene lost 3 bases, with 15 bases spanning the gap. Per the germline V gene, CDR1 is DFQATT and CDR2 is SNEGSKA (reference sequence). The length of the CDR3 is 15 residues. The CDR3 nucleotides read TGCAGTGCTAGGGGGTTCATGGACAGCTACAATGAGCAGTTCTTC. Amino acids: CSARGFMDSYNEQFF.

The J gene is TRBJ1-2, the V gene TRBV12-5; D is unclear. This CDR3 has 17 amino acids. The germline V and J ends were trimmed by 0 bases and 0 bases, with 14 bases remaining between them. From germline, CDR1 is LGHNT and CDR2 FRNRAP. CDR3 DNA sequence: TGTGCTAGTGGTTTGGTACTTTCACTGGAGGCTAACTATGGCTACACCTTC. It translates to CASGLVLSLEANYGYTF.

This sequence joins TRBV29-1 and TRBJ1-2; D is ambiguous. Per germline, CDR1 SQVTM and CDR2 ANQGSEA. V was shortened by 0 bases and J by 4 bases, with 9 bases between the two germline ends. CDR3 length equals 13 residues. The CDR3 DNA reads as TGCAGCGTTGAAGAAGGACTTGGCTATGGCTACACCTTC. Translation gives CSVEEGLGYGYTF. The full variable domain, completed using reference TRBV29-1 and TRBJ1-2, is SAVISQKPSRDICQRGTSLTIQCQVDSQVTMMFWYRQQPGQSLTLIATANQGSEATYESGFVIDKFPISRPNLTFSTLTVSNMSPEDSSIYLCSVEEGLGYGYTFGSGTRLTVV.

The genes are TRBV12-3 or TRBV12-4 and TRBJ2-3; possibly TRBD2 for D (6 bases). V lost 5 bases to trimming and J lost 0 bases, with 9 bases between them. The CDR3 is made up of 14 amino acids. CDR3 protein: CASSMGLSTDTQYF. The CDR3 DNA reads as TGTGCCAGCAGTATGGGACTCAGCACAGATACGCAGTATTTT.

With respect to this clonotype: At one boundary the junction diverges from the germline segment, which might be a read error. The chain has TRBV2 and TRBJ2-1; the D gene is possibly TRBD2 (5 bases). Germline loops: CDR1 SNHLY, CDR2 FYNNEI. This CDR3 comprises 15 residues. The CDR3 here is CASSLDPGKEDEQFF. CDR3 sequence (DNA): TGTGCCAGCAGTCTAGACCCGGGAAAAGAGGATGAACAGTTCTTC. Full variable domain (missing parts from reference TRBV2 and TRBJ2-1): EPEVTQTPSHQVTQMGQEVILRCVPISNHLYFYWYRQILGQKVEFLVSFYNNEISEKSEIFDDQFSVERPDGSNFTLKIRSTKLEDSAMYFCASSLDPGKEDEQFFGPGTRLTVL.

This clonotype has just one count. The V and J genes are TRBV6-6 and TRBJ2-3, with TRBD2 matching 13 bases. The CDR3 is 15 amino acids. Germline V gene data show CDR1 as MNHNY and CDR2 as SVGAGI (reference sequence). V was pared by 6 bases and J by 2 bases, with 2 bases of the junction left unmatched. The CDR3 DNA reads as TGTGCCAGCAGACTAGCGGGGGGGGTCACAGATACGCAGTATTTT. Translation: CASRLAGGVTDTQYF.

This clonotype has a handful of counts. This chain connects TRBV28 to TRBJ2-4; no clear D. Germline V gene lookup returns CDR1 MDHEN and CDR2 SYDVKM. This CDR3 region has 13 residues. Trimming cost V 7 bases and J 0 bases, with 7 bases left between them. Written as DNA, the CDR3 is TGTGCCAGCACCCAAGAAGCCAAAAACATTCAGTACTTC. Its protein product is CASTQEAKNIQYF.